This T cell receptor beta chain was sequenced in a study of response to subunit inactivated influenza vaccine. This clonotype was counted between two and nine times. The CDR3 spans 14 residues. Trimming took off 0 bases at V and 5 bases at J, with 13 bases between the two ends. Germline V gives CDR1 DFQATT, CDR2 SNEGSKA (reference sequence). TCRdb re-analysed the RT-PCR reads in MiXCR, keeping a single row per CDR3 protein. Among about 500,000 distinct CDR3 sequences listed, roughly 13% were seen once. The J gene is TRBJ2-5, the V gene TRBV20-1; a weak D match, TRBD1 (6 bases). The TCR sequence derives from a man over 45 who received an inactivated influenza vaccine. The specimen comprised PBMCs from blood, sampled more than 35 days after vaccination. The DNA for the CDR3 is TGCAGTGCTAGAGATGAGGGGACATTGGAGACCCAGTACTTC. Protein: CSARDEGTLETQYF.